The rows below give T cell receptor beta chains drawn from one sample of a study of T cells in Graves' hyperthyroidism and ophthalmopathy. One entry per CDR3 protein, called by TCRdb with MiXCR from the multiplex PCR reads. Among about 500,000 distinct CDR3 sequences listed, approximately 17% were seen once. Specimen: blood. All receptors come from a woman aged 18-35 years with Graves' ophthalmopathy. The CDR3 runs from the conserved cysteine through the conserved F or W. D genes are given only for firm matches. Clone size is stated in some rows and not others, as once, few, many or a class when expanded.

J gene | V gene | CDR3 length | clone size | D gene | CDR3 protein | CDR3 DNA
TRBJ2-7 | TRBV6-1 | 18 | - | TRBD1 | CASSYPQDTRQGIYEQYF | TGTGCCAGCAGTTACCCCCAAGATACTCGACAGGGGATCTACGAGCAGTACTTC
TRBJ2-4 | TRBV13 | 21 | - | TRBD2 | CASSVTASGGPWELAKNIQYF | TGTGCCAGCAGCGTAACGGCTAGCGGGGGGCCATGGGAACTAGCCAAAAACATTCAGTACTTC
TRBJ1-5 | TRBV28 | 19 | - | TRBD1 | CASSFSTGRGSVGNQPQHF | TGTGCCAGCAGTTTCTCGACAGGGAGGGGGTCAGTGGGCAATCAGCCCCAGCATTTT
TRBJ2-1 | TRBV30 | 17 | many | - | CAWSTPREFSSYNEQFF | TGTGCCTGGAGTACACCCCGGGAGTTTAGCTCCTACAATGAGCAGTTCTTC
TRBJ2-6 | TRBV6-1 | 15 | many | TRBD1 | CASRTTGAGANVLTF | TGTGCCAGCAGAACTACAGGGGCTGGGGCCAACGTCCTGACTTTC
TRBJ1-1 | TRBV4-1 | 16 | many | TRBD1 | CASSQDPGTADTEAFF | TGCGCCAGCAGCCAAGACCCGGGGACAGCGGACACTGAAGCTTTCTTT
TRBJ2-3 | TRBV5-1 | 15 | - | - | CASSSDSASTDTQYF | TGTGCCAGCAGCTCTGACAGTGCTAGCACAGATACGCAGTATTTT
TRBJ2-6 | TRBV19 | 17 | - | TRBD1 | CASSPGDRASGANVLTF | TGTGCCAGTAGTCCCGGGGACAGGGCAAGCGGGGCCAACGTCCTGACTTTC
TRBJ2-5 | TRBV24-1 | 13 | many | - | CATSDGYQETQYF | TGTGCCACCAGTGATGGGTACCAAGAGACCCAGTACTTC
TRBJ1-1 | TRBV12-3/TRBV12-4 | 11 | many | - | CASRTGEGAFF | TGTGCCAGCAGGACAGGCGAGGGAGCTTTCTTT
TRBJ2-7 | TRBV28 | 13 | many | - | CASSLSRLTEQYF | TGTGCCAGCAGTTTATCGAGACTTACCGAGCAGTACTTC
TRBJ2-7 | TRBV6-1 | 13 | few | - | CASSDQLVYEQYF | TGTGCCAGCAGTGACCAGCTAGTCTACGAGCAGTACTTC
TRBJ2-4 | TRBV6-8 | 13 | few | - | CASRKPRGDIQYF | TGTGCCAGCAGAAAACCCCGGGGTGACATTCAGTACTTC
TRBJ1-1 | TRBV13 | 18 | many | - | CASSSNPGGLTRGTEAFF | TGTGCCAGCAGCTCTAACCCCGGGGGCCTGACTAGGGGCACTGAAGCTTTCTTT
TRBJ2-6 | TRBV10-3 | 14 | few | - | CAIRSGTGANVLTF | TGTGCCATCAGATCCGGGACAGGGGCCAACGTCCTGACTTTC
TRBJ2-7 | TRBV6-5 | 19 | few | TRBD2 | CASSYHGSMLAGFAYEQYF | TGTGCCAGCAGTTACCACGGAAGTATGCTAGCGGGATTCGCCTACGAGCAGTACTTC
TRBJ2-4 | TRBV27 | 13 | few | - | CASGALAKNIQYF | TGTGCCAGTGGGGCACTGGCCAAAAACATTCAGTACTTC
TRBJ2-1 | TRBV7-9 | 13 | few | - | CASSLELRDEQFF | TGTGCCAGCAGCTTAGAGCTCAGGGATGAGCAGTTCTTC
TRBJ1-3 | TRBV5-1 | 16 | - | - | CASSLVGPRSGNTIYF | TGCGCCAGCAGCTTGGTGGGCCCACGCTCTGGAAACACCATATATTTT
TRBJ1-1 | TRBV18 | 15 | few | - | CASSPMEGAKFEAFF | TGTGCCAGCTCACCCATGGAGGGAGCCAAGTTTGAAGCTTTCTTT
TRBJ1-5 | TRBV6-2/TRBV6-3 | 14 | many | - | CASTLGGGNQPQHF | TGTGCCAGCACCCTCGGCGGGGGAAATCAGCCCCAGCATTTT
TRBJ2-1 | TRBV9 | 14 | many | - | CASSVGGTYNEQFF | TGTGCCAGCAGCGTAGGAGGAACCTACAATGAGCAGTTCTTC
TRBJ2-3 | TRBV5-1 | 20 | few | - | CASSSAGGPYSAGGTDTQYF | TGCGCCAGCAGCTCGGCGGGAGGACCATATTCTGCAGGGGGGACAGATACGCAGTATTTT
TRBJ2-7 | TRBV5-1 | 15 | - | - | CASSLGDGLPYEQYF | TGCGCCAGCAGCCTTGGGGACGGGCTACCCTACGAGCAGTACTTC
TRBJ2-3 | TRBV12-5 | 13 | many | - | CASGLHSTDTQYF | TGTGCTAGTGGTTTGCACAGCACAGATACGCAGTATTTT
TRBJ2-7 | TRBV28 | 13 | many | TRBD1 | CASRFRGPYEQYF | TGTGCCAGCAGATTCAGGGGGCCCTACGAGCAGTACTTC
TRBJ2-7 | TRBV4-3 | 16 | few | - | CASSQDTREYPYEQYF | TGCGCCAGCAGCCAAGATACGAGGGAGTACCCCTACGAGCAGTACTTC
TRBJ1-1 | TRBV5-8 | 16 | many | - | CASSLFRGAADTEAFF | TGTGCCAGCAGCTTGTTTCGGGGCGCGGCAGACACTGAAGCTTTCTTT
TRBJ2-7 | TRBV20-1 | 13 | few | - | CSASLSSGYEQYF | TGCAGTGCTAGTTTGTCCTCTGGTTACGAGCAGTACTTC
TRBJ2-1 | TRBV7-2 | 14 | many | - | CASSSNREWNEQFF | TGTGCCAGCAGCTCAAACCGGGAGTGGAATGAGCAGTTCTTC
TRBJ2-5 | TRBV7-8 | 14 | - | - | CASSLGSSQETQYF | TGTGCCAGCAGCTTAGGGTCTTCACAAGAGACCCAGTACTTC
TRBJ1-6 | TRBV5-1 | 14 | many | TRBD1 | CASSQTGGNSPLHF | TGCGCCAGCAGCCAGACAGGGGGGAACTCACCCCTCCACTTT
TRBJ2-3 | TRBV11-1 | 16 | many | TRBD2 | CASRHSGRASTDTQYF | TGTGCCAGCCGGCATAGCGGGAGGGCGAGCACAGATACGCAGTATTTT
TRBJ2-1 | TRBV6-1 | 13 | - | - | CASSINAHNEQFF | TGTGCCAGCAGTATAAACGCCCACAATGAGCAGTTCTTC
TRBJ2-3 | TRBV6-2/TRBV6-3 | 15 | many | TRBD2 | CASSYGQRGGYTQYF | TGTGCCAGCAGTTACGGCCAGCGGGGCGGGTATACGCAGTATTTT
TRBJ2-2 | TRBV7-2 | 12 | few | - | CANDRGEGELFF | TGTGCCAACGACCGCGGTGAAGGGGAGCTGTTTTTT
TRBJ2-2 | TRBV3-1 | 16 | - | TRBD2 | CASSHNRGGHTGELFF | TGTGCCAGCAGCCATAATAGGGGAGGGCACACCGGGGAGCTGTTTTTT
TRBJ1-1 | TRBV28 | 14 | - | - | CASSLAGGHTEAFF | TGTGCCAGCAGTCTAGCTGGGGGTCACACTGAAGCTTTCTTT
TRBJ1-1 | TRBV30 | 19 | - | TRBD1 | CAWSKYPGQLSGMNTEAFF | TGTGCCTGGAGTAAATATCCGGGACAGTTAAGTGGAATGAACACTGAAGCTTTCTTT
TRBJ1-3 | TRBV3-1 | 18 | many | TRBD1 | CASSQGILDRGPGNTIYF | TGTGCCAGCAGCCAAGGTATACTGGACAGGGGGCCAGGAAACACCATATATTTT
TRBJ2-1 | TRBV7-3 | 15 | - | - | CASSSSPGVYNEQFF | TGTGCCAGCAGCTCCTCTCCAGGGGTCTACAATGAGCAGTTCTTC
TRBJ2-1 | TRBV6-2/TRBV6-3 | 14 | - | - | CASRISQGYNEQFF | TGTGCCAGCAGGATTTCACAGGGATACAATGAGCAGTTCTTC
TRBJ2-2 | TRBV29-1 | 15 | few | - | CSVAKGDWNTGELFF | TGCAGCGTTGCCAAGGGGGATTGGAACACCGGGGAGCTGTTTTTT
TRBJ2-1 | TRBV18 | 15 | many | - | CASSPGGRIDNEQFF | TGTGCCAGCTCACCGGGGGGCAGGATCGACAATGAGCAGTTCTTC
TRBJ2-1 | TRBV6-1 | 14 | many | TRBD1 | CARPTGETYNEQFF | TGTGCCAGGCCTACAGGGGAGACCTACAATGAGCAGTTCTTC
TRBJ2-7 | TRBV5-1 | 16 | many | TRBD1 | CASTRGAGGTLNEQYF | TGCGCCAGCACCCGAGGAGCAGGGGGCACTCTGAACGAGCAGTACTTC
TRBJ1-5 | TRBV29-1 | 13 | few | - | CSVAENPNQPQHF | TGCAGCGTTGCCGAGAACCCCAATCAGCCCCAGCATTTT
TRBJ1-1 | TRBV6-1 | 15 | few | - | CASSVESEMNTEAFF | TGTGCCAGCAGTGTCGAGAGCGAGATGAACACTGAAGCTTTCTTT
TRBJ2-7 | TRBV7-2 | 15 | - | - | CASSFGSVSSYEQYF | TGTGCCAGCAGCTTCGGTTCGGTGAGCTCCTACGAGCAGTACTTC
TRBJ2-2 | TRBV5-1 | 15 | many | - | CASSWRDTNTGELFF | TGCGCCAGCAGCTGGCGGGACACCAACACCGGGGAGCTGTTTTTT
TRBJ1-1 | TRBV7-9 | 15 | many | TRBD1 | CASSPGQGVNTEAFF | TGTGCCAGCAGCCCTGGACAGGGGGTGAACACTGAAGCTTTCTTT
TRBJ2-3 | TRBV27 | 16 | few | TRBD2 | CASSLLSGRAGDTQYF | TGTGCCAGCAGTTTATTGAGCGGGAGGGCCGGGGATACGCAGTATTTT
TRBJ2-2 | TRBV4-1 | 13 | - | - | CASSQTGFGELFF | TGCGCCAGCAGCCAAACAGGGTTCGGGGAGCTGTTTTTT
TRBJ1-6 | TRBV7-2 | 15 | many | TRBD1 | CASSLYGTAGSPLHF | TGTGCCAGCAGCTTATACGGGACAGCGGGTTCACCCCTCCACTTT